These 25 T cell receptor beta chains share one sample of origin, sequenced in a study of blood T cell repertoires in COVID-19. Sequencing used immunoSEQ multiplex PCR; TCRdb keeps in-frame clones, though not all of them. The table includes just over 150,000 clones, roughly 85% detected once. Source material: peripheral blood. These receptors were taken from a human donor with acute or convalescent COVID-19. The donor label of this sample is uncertain.

This rearrangement joins TRBV6-5 to TRBJ2-7; TRBD1 aligns across 7 bases. The CDR3 spans 15 residues. J gave up 1 base and V 6 bases, and 9 bases lay outside the gene matches. CDR1 and CDR2 (germline): MNHEY, SVGAGI. CDR3 residues: CASRSLQGQSYEQYF. The CDR3 DNA sequence: TGTGCCAGCAGATCCCTACAGGGGCAGTCCTACGAGCAGTACTTC.

The chain has TRBV29-1 and TRBJ1-1, with 8 bases lining up with TRBD1. The CDR3 totals 12 residues. From germline, CDR1 is SQVTM and CDR2 ANQGSEA. V dropped 6 bases and J dropped 6; count of bases not matched to a gene: 6. The CDR3 sequence: CSVLRDRPEAFF. The CDR3 DNA reads TGCAGCGTCCTCCGGGACAGGCCTGAAGCTTTCTTT.

The J gene is TRBJ1-1, the V gene TRBV5-1; D is undetermined. Germline V lookup: CDR1 SGHRS, CDR2 YFSETQ. The CDR3 is 15 amino acids. Trimming took off 0 bases at V and 0 bases at J, with 9 bases between the two ends. CDR3 coding DNA: TGCGCCAGCAGCTTGGACTATCCTATGAACACTGAAGCTTTCTTT. It is translated as CASSLDYPMNTEAFF.

The rearrangement joins TRBV3-1 (or the pseudogene TRBV3-2) to TRBJ1-2; 7 bases are a match to TRBD1. This CDR3 region has 17 residues. Per the germline V gene, CDR1 is LGHDT and CDR2 is YNNKEL (reference sequence). Germline trimming cut 2 bases from V and 4 bases from J; bases unmatched to any gene: 13. The DNA for the CDR3 is TGTGCCAGCAGCCAACTTTTTCAGGGACAGCTAACCTATGGCTACACCTTC. Its protein is CASSQLFQGQLTYGYTF.

V usage is TRBV14 and J usage is TRBJ1-4; possible D gene TRBD1, 5 bases. CDR3 length: 13 residues. The germline gives CDR1 SGHDN, CDR2 FVKESK. V was clipped by 4 bases and J by 11 bases, with 14 bases between them. Written as DNA, the CDR3 is TGTGCCAGCAGCCCTTGGCAGGGAAGTAAACTGTTTTTT. Its translation: CASSPWQGSKLFF.

The chain carries TRBV3-1 (or the pseudogene TRBV3-2) and TRBJ2-2; D not certain. Germline CDR1 reads LGHDT; CDR2 reads YNNKEL (reference sequence). Trimming left V 4 bases short and J 0 bases short, with 9 bases between. CDR3 size: 15 residues. The CDR3 region is CASSPPGANTGELFF. CDR3 in DNA: TGTGCCAGCAGCCCCCCCGGAGCGAACACCGGGGAGCTGTTTTTT.

The chain uses TRBV11-3 and TRBJ2-1; possibly TRBD1 for D (5 bases). CDR1 is SGHNT and CDR2 is YENEEA in the germline V gene. The V end lost 4 bases, the J end lost 0 bases, and 13 bases lay between the germline ends. CDR3 length: 16 residues. In DNA form, the CDR3 reads TGTGCCAGCAGCTCAGAGACAGTACCCTCCTACAATGAGCAGTTCTTC. Translation gives CASSSETVPSYNEQFF.

This chain uses TRBV29-1 with TRBJ1-5, with TRBD1 identical over 7 bases. The V gene end was trimmed by 4 bases and the J gene end by 7 bases; junction bases not matched to a gene: 7. This CDR3 is built from 13 residues. Germline assignment: CDR1 SQVTM and CDR2 ANQGSEA. CDR3 amino acids: CSVVTGIGQPQHF. The CDR3 nucleotides read TGCAGCGTTGTGACAGGGATTGGGCAGCCCCAGCATTTT.

The chain joins TRBV24-1 to TRBJ1-4; 10 nucleotides agree with TRBD1. This CDR3 is built from 13 residues. Germline V lookup: CDR1 KGHDR, CDR2 SFDVKD. The junction had 1 base not matched to a gene; V was cut back by 5 bases and J by 8 bases. The CDR3 loop is CATSGDRGEKLFF. CDR3 nucleotide sequence: TGTGCCACCAGTGGGGACAGGGGAGAAAAACTGTTTTTT.

V gene TRBV19 combines with J gene TRBJ2-1; 13 nucleotides match TRBD2. CDR1 is LNHDA, CDR2 SQIVND, per germline (reference sequence). The V gene end was trimmed by 0 bases and the J gene end by 1 base; junction bases not matched to a gene: 3. The CDR3 sequence is 18 residues long. The chain's CDR3 is CASSIDLLAGGSYNEQFF. For the CDR3, the DNA is TGTGCCAGTAGTATAGATCTACTAGCGGGGGGGTCCTACAATGAGCAGTTCTTC.

With regard to this clone: This specimen includes other DNA sequences encoding the same CDR3. V is TRBV18 and J is TRBJ1-4; the D is unclear. Between the trimmed V and J ends, which lost 3 bases and 4 bases, there was a span of 6 bases. Germline CDR1 is KGHSH and CDR2 is LQKENI. The CDR3 is 13 amino acids. Here the CDR3 reads CASSPSRNEKLFF. The CDR3 bases are TGTGCCAGCTCACCTAGCCGTAATGAAAAACTGTTTTTT.

The chain joins TRBV19 to TRBJ1-5; 8 nucleotides line up with TRBD1. The CDR3 is 16 amino acids. CDR1 is LNHDA and CDR2 is SQIVND in the germline V gene (reference sequence). The ends lost 5 bases at V and 3 bases at J; junction bases unmatched: 9. The CDR3 nucleotides are TGTGCCAGTAGTCTTCAGGGGGCCCATTTCAATCAGCCCCAGCATTTT. This codes for CASSLQGAHFNQPQHF.

The gene calls are TRBV2 and TRBJ2-2; 8 bases fit TRBD2. Germline V gene lookup returns CDR1 SNHLY and CDR2 FYNNEI. The CDR3 is made up of 19 amino acids. V trimming: 5 bases; J trimming: 0 bases; junction bases outside the gene matches: 14. The CDR3 bases are TGTGCCAGCAGTAGCTTACCCCCCAGCGGGGGAGCGAACACCGGGGAGCTGTTTTTT. Its protein product is CASSSLPPSGGANTGELFF.

This chain connects TRBV5-6 to TRBJ1-2; no clear D. V lost 0 bases to trimming and J lost 5 bases, with 17 bases between them. The germline CDR1 and CDR2 sequences are SGHDT and YYEEEE. The CDR3 length is 16 residues. The CDR3 DNA reads TGTGCCAGCAGCTTGGCCACAGACTTACGGGAATATGGCTACACCTTC. Encoded protein: CASSLATDLREYGYTF.

V and J are TRBV27 and TRBJ1-2; 9 nucleotides align to TRBD1. Losses at the gene ends were 5 bases for V and 1 base for J; bases not matched to a gene: 11. This CDR3 is 17 amino acids long. In germline, CDR1 is MNHEY, CDR2 SMNVEV (reference sequence). DNA of the CDR3: TGTGCCAGCAGTCCCGCGGGACAGGGCACCCTTAACTATGGCTACACCTTC. Translated, it gives CASSPAGQGTLNYGYTF.

The chain recombines TRBV27 with TRBJ1-3; 8 bases agree with TRBD1. This CDR3 contains 17 residues. CDR1 is MNHEY and CDR2 is SMNVEV in the germline V gene (reference sequence). Trimming took 2 bases from V and 0 from J; bases not matched to a gene: 6. The CDR3 nucleotides read TGTGCCAGCAGTTTACGGACAGGGCACAGCTCTGGAAACACCATATATTTT. It specifies CASSLRTGHSSGNTIYF.

CDR3 loop: CASTRTGGGYGYTF. CDR3 sequence (DNA): TGTGCCAGCACTAGGACAGGGGGAGGCTATGGCTACACCTTC. The rearrangement links TRBV2 to TRBJ1-2, with 10 bases lining up with TRBD1. The V and J ends lost 7 bases and 4 bases, in that order; junction bases with no gene match: 6. This CDR3 has 14 amino acids. The germline CDR1 and CDR2 sequences are SNHLY and FYNNEI. Variable domain in full (rest from reference TRBV2 and TRBJ1-2): EPEVTQTPSHQVTQMGQEVILRCVPISNHLYFYWYRQILGQKVEFLVSFYNNEISEKSEIFDDQFSVERPDGSNFTLKIRSTKLEDSAMYFCASTRTGGGYGYTFGSGTRLTVV.

This chain uses TRBV9 with TRBJ2-1, with unresolved D. The V gene's germline CDR1 is SGDLS and CDR2 YYNGEE. This CDR3 spans 15 amino acids. Between the trimmed V and J ends, which lost 0 bases and 0 bases, there was a span of 7 bases. CDR3 in DNA: TGTGCCAGCAGCGTAGAGTATAGCTCCTACAATGAGCAGTTCTTC. Residues: CASSVEYSSYNEQFF.

The V gene is TRBV5-4, the J gene TRBJ2-7; tentative D call: TRBD2 (5 bases). The germline CDR1 and CDR2 sequences are SGHNT and YYREEE (reference sequence). With 4 bases removed from V and 3 bases from J, the gap between germline ends came to 20 bases. The CDR3 is 16 residues long. Written as DNA, the CDR3 is TGTGCCAGCAGCGTACCGAACTCCGGGATGATCTACGAGCAGTACTTC. It translates to CASSVPNSGMIYEQYF.

The table lists this clone with a count of one. This chain connects TRBV15 to TRBJ1-4; 8 bases are shared with TRBD1. The V and J ends lost 5 bases and 8 bases, in that order; junction bases with no gene match: 10. This CDR3 spans 15 amino acids. CDR1 is LNHNV, CDR2 YYDKDF, per germline (reference sequence). The CDR3 spells CATSSLQGAVEKLFF. Here the CDR3 DNA reads TGTGCCACCAGCTCCCTCCAGGGGGCAGTCGAAAAACTGTTTTTT. Together with reference TRBV15 and TRBJ1-4, the CDR3 gives the full variable domain: DAMVIQNPRYQVTQFGKPVTLSCSQTLNHNVMYWYQQKSSQAPKLLFHYYDKDFNNEADTPDNFQSRRPNTSFCFLDIRSPGLGDTAMYLCATSSLQGAVEKLFFGSGTQLSVL.

The chain carries TRBV4-1 and TRBJ1-5; possible D gene TRBD1, 5 bases. Germline CDR1 reads MGHRA; CDR2 reads YSYEKL. CDR3 length equals 16 residues. V was shortened by 1 base and J by 0 bases, with 10 bases between the two germline ends. This CDR3 is CASSQARAYSNQPQHF. CDR3 sequence (DNA): TGCGCCAGCAGCCAAGCCAGGGCGTATAGCAATCAGCCCCAGCATTTT.

The CDR3 region is CASSLGGSRTDTQYF. In DNA form, the CDR3 reads TGTGCCAGCAGTTTGGGGGGGTCCCGCACAGATACGCAGTATTTT. The chain links TRBV6-4 to TRBJ2-3, with 7 bases fitting TRBD2. The V segment lost 5 bases and the J segment 1 base; nucleotides outside the gene matches: 6. In germline, CDR1 is MRHNA, CDR2 SNTAGT. There are 15 residues in the CDR3.

The rearrangement uses TRBV6-5 and TRBJ1-2; unclear D gene. Germline CDR1 reads MNHEY; CDR2 reads SVGAGI. V shed 10 bases and J shed 0 bases, with 12 bases lying between them. The CDR3 covers 13 residues. In DNA form, the CDR3 reads TGTGCCACCCATCCCTTAGCTAACTATGGCTACACCTTC. Residues: CATHPLANYGYTF.

The chain uses TRBV6-2 or TRBV6-3 and TRBJ1-2; D not resolved. Looked up from germline, CDR1 is MNHEY and CDR2 is SVGEGT. The CDR3 has 13 amino acids. Trimming took 5 bases from V and 8 from J, leaving 15 bases between them. CDR3 DNA: TGTGCCAGCAGTACCCTGGGGAGAGGGGGCTACACCTTC. It is translated as CASSTLGRGGYTF.

The chain joins TRBV28 to TRBJ1-2; D is ambiguous. CDR3 size: 13 residues. Between the trimmed V and J ends, which lost 3 bases and 8 bases, there was a span of 13 bases. Germline V lookup: CDR1 MDHEN, CDR2 SYDVKM. CDR3 sequence reads: CASSFPQLRGYTF. For the CDR3, the DNA is TGTGCCAGCAGTTTCCCCCAATTGCGGGGCTACACCTTC.